This T cell receptor beta chain was sequenced in a study of Graves' ophthalmopathy and Graves' hyperthyroidism. CDR3 length equals 14 residues. The V and J ends lost 6 bases and 0 bases respectively, with 9 bases between them. Germline values: CDR1 MGHDK, CDR2 SYGVNS. Findings and caveats of the study: Clonotypes were expanded in thyroid at above 0.001 frequency, and most also appeared in blood.

As the template, RNA transcripts were used to amplify TCR beta CDR3 regions. The first-round RT-PCR employed HTBI primers together with the Qiagen OneStep RT-PCR kit. A multiplex PCR was then performed as the second round. TCRdb itself ran the multiplex PCR reads through MiXCR, one entry per CDR3 protein. This table holds 740,000 or so distinct CDR3 sequences, approximately 40% found once. Regarding this clonotype: As yet, its antigen is unknown.

Moderately to severely active ophthalmopathy under 3 months, CAS at least 3, NOSPECS at least 4. Fresh peripheral blood, roughly 9.8 ml, was the PBMC source. This rearrangement joins TRBV25-1 to TRBJ1-3, with unresolved D. Sample: peripheral blood. The clonotype originates from an adult man with Graves' ophthalmopathy. This chain's CDR3 is CASRLVSSGNTIYF. The CDR3 coding sequence is TGTGCCAGCAGATTGGTCTCCTCTGGAAACACCATATATTTT.